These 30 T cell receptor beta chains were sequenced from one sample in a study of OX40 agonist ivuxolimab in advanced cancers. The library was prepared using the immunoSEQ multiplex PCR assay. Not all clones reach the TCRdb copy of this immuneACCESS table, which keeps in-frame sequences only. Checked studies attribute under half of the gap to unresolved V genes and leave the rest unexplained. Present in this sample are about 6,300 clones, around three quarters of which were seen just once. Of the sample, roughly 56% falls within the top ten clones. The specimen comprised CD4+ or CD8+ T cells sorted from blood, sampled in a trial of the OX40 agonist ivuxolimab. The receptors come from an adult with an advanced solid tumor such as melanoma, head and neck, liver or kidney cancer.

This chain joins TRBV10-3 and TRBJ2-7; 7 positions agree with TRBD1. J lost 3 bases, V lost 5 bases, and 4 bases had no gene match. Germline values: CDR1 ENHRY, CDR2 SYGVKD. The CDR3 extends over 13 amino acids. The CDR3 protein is CAISPRDSYEQYF. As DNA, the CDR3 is TGTGCCATCAGTCCCCGGGACAGCTACGAGCAGTACTTC.

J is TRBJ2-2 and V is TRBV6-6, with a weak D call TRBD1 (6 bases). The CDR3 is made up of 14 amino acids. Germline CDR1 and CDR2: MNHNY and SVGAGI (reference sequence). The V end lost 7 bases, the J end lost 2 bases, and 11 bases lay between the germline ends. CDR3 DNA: TGTGCCAGCACATACAGGGTTAACACCGGGGAGCTGTTTTTT. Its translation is CASTYRVNTGELFF.

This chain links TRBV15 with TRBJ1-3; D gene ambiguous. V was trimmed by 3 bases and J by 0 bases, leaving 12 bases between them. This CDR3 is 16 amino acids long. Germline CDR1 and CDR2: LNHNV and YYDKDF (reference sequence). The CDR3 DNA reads TGTGCCACCAGCAGTTACAGTCGATCCTCTGGAAACACCATATATTTT. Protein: CATSSYSRSSGNTIYF.

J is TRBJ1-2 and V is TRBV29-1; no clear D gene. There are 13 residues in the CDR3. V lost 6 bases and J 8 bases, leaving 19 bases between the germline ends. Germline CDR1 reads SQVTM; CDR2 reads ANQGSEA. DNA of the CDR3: TGCAGCGTCACGACTAGCTCATCGCCAGGCTACACCTTC. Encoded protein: CSVTTSSSPGYTF.

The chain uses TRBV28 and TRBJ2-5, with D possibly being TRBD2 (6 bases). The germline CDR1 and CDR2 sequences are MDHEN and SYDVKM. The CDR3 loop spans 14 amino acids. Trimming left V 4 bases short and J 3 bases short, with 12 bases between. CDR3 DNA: TGTGCCAGCAGTTGGGGGGAGTCCGAAGAGACCCAGTACTTC. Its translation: CASSWGESEETQYF.

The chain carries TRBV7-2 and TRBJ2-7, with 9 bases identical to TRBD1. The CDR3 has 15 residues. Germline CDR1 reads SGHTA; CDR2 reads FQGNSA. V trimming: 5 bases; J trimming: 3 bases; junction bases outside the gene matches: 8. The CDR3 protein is CASSPRDRDFYEQYF. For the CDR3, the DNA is TGTGCCAGCAGCCCCCGGGACAGGGACTTCTACGAGCAGTACTTC.

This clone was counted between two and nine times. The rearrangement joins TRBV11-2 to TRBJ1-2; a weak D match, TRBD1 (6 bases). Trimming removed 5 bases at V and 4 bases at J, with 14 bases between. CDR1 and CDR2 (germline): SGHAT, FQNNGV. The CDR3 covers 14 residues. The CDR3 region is CASSLQGTRYGYTF. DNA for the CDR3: TGTGCCAGCAGCCTACAGGGAACGCGCTATGGCTACACCTTC.

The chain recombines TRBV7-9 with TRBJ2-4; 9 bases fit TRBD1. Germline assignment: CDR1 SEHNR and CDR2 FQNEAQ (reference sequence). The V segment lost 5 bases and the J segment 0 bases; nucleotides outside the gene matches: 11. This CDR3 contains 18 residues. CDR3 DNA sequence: TGTGCCAGCAGCCCAAAACTACAGGGGGCCCTAGCCAAAAACATTCAGTACTTC. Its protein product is CASSPKLQGALAKNIQYF.

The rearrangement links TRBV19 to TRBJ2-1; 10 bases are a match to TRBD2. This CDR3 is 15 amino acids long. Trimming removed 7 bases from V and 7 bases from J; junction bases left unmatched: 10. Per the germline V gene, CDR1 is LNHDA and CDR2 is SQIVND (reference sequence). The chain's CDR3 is CASTPLAGAGNEQFF. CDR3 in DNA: TGTGCCAGTACCCCCCTAGCGGGAGCAGGGAATGAGCAGTTCTTC.

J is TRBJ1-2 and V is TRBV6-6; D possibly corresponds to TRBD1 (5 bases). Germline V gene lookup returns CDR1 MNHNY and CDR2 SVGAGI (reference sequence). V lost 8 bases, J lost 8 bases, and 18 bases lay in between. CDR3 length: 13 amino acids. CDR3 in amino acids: CASSQASGTGYTF. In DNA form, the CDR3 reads TGTGCCAGCTCACAGGCCTCCGGGACCGGCTACACCTTC.

CDR3 DNA sequence: TGTGCCAGCAGCTTGGACTTTAATGAAAAACTGTTTTTT. Amino acid sequence: CASSLDFNEKLFF. The genes are TRBV5-4 and TRBJ1-4; D call uncertain. The V gene's germline CDR1 is SGHNT and CDR2 YYREEE (reference sequence). The CDR3 runs 13 residues. V was shortened by 0 bases and J by 4 bases, with 4 bases between the two germline ends.

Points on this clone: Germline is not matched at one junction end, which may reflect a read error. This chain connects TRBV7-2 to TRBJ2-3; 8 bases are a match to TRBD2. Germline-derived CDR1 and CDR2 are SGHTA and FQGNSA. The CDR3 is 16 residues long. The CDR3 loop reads CASSQGNRGGPDTQYF. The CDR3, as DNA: TGCGCCAGCAGCCAAGGAAACCGGGGGGGCCCAGATACGCAGTATTTT.

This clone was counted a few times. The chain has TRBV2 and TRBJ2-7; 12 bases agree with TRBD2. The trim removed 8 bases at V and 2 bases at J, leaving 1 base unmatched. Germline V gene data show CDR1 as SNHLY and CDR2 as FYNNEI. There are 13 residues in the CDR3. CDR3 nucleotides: TGTGCCAGCTCTAGCGGGGGGGCCTACGAGCAGTACTTC. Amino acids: CASSSGGAYEQYF.

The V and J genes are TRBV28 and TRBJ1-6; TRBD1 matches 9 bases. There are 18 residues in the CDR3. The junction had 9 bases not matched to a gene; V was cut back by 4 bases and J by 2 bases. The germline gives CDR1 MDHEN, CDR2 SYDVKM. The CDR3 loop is CASSSPGQGGTYNSPLHF. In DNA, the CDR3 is TGTGCCAGCAGTTCTCCGGGACAGGGAGGAACCTATAATTCACCCCTCCACTTT.

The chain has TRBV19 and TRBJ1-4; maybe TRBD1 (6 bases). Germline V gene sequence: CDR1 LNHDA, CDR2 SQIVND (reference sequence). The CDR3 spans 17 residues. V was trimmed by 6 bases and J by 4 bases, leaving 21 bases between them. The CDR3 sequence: CASSPWTANPLNEKLFF. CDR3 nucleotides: TGTGCCAGTAGCCCCTGGACAGCGAATCCCCTTAATGAAAAACTGTTTTTT.

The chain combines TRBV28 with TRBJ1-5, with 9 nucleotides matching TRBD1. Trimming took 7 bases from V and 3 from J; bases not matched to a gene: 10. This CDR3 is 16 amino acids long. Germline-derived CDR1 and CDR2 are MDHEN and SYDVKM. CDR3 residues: CASTYRGQGVNQPQHF. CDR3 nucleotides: TGTGCCAGCACCTACAGGGGGCAGGGAGTCAATCAGCCCCAGCATTTT. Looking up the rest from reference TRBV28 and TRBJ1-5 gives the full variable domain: DVKVTQSSRYLVKRTGEKVFLECVQDMDHENMFWYRQDPGLGLRLIYFSYDVKMKEKGDIPEGYSVSREKKERFSLILESASTNQTSMYLCASTYRGQGVNQPQHFGDGTRLSIL.

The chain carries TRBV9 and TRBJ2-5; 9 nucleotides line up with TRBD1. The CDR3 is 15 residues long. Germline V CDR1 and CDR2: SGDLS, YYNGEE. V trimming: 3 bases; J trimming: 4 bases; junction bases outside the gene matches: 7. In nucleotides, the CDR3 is TGTGCCAGCAGCGGGGGACAGGGAATTGGAGAGACCCAGTACTTC. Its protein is CASSGGQGIGETQYF. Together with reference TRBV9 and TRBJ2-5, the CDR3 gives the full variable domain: DSGVTQTPKHLITATGQRVTLRCSPRSGDLSVYWYQQSLDQGLQFLIQYYNGEERAKGNILERFSAQQFPDLHSELNLSSLELGDSALYFCASSGGQGIGETQYFGPGTRLLVL.

The CDR3 loop reads CASSAGTSLWEQYF. The CDR3 nucleotides read TGTGCCAGCAGCGCCGGGACTAGCCTTTGGGAGCAGTACTTC. This rearrangement joins TRBV5-8 to TRBJ2-7, with 9 bases lining up with TRBD2. The germline V gene encodes CDR1 SGHTS and CDR2 YDEGEE. The CDR3 extends over 14 amino acids. The junction had 9 bases not matched to a gene; V was cut back by 4 bases and J by 7 bases.

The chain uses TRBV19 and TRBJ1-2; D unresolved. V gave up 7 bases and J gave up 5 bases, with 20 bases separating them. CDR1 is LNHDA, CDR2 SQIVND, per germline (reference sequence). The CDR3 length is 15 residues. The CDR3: CASTTALEYRYGYTF. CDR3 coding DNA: TGTGCCAGTACAACCGCTTTGGAGTACCGATATGGCTACACCTTC.

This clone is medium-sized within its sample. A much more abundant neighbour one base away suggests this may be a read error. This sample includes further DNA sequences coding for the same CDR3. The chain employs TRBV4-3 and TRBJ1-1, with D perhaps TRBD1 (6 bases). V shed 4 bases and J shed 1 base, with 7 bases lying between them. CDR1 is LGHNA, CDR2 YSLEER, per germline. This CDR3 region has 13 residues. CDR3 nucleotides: TGCGCCAGCAGCCTGACAGGGAACACTGAAGCTTTCTTT. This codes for CASSLTGNTEAFF.

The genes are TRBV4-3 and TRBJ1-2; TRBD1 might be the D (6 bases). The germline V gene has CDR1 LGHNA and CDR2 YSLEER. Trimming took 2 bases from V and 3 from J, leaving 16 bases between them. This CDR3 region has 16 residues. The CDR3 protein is CASSQTTSGVHYGYTF. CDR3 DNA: TGCGCCAGCAGCCAAACCACCTCAGGGGTACACTATGGCTACACCTTC.

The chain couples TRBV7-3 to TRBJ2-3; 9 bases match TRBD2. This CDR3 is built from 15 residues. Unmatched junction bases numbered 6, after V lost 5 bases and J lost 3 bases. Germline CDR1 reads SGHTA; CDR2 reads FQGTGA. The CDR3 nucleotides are TGTGCCAGCAGCCAAGGGACTAGCCGTACAGATACGCAGTATTTT. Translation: CASSQGTSRTDTQYF. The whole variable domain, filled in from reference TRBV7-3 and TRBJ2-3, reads GAGVSQTPSNKVTEKGKYVELRCDPISGHTALYWYRQSLGQGPEFLIYFQGTGAADDSGLPNDRFFAVRPEGSVSTLKIQRTERGDSAVYLCASSQGTSRTDTQYFGPGTRLTVL.

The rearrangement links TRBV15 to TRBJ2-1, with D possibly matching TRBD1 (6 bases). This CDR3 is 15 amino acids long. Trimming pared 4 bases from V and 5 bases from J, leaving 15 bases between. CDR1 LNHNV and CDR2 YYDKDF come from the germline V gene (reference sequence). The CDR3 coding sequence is TGTGCCACCAGCACGTACCGGGACACCAACAATGAGCAGTTCTTC. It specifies CATSTYRDTNNEQFF.

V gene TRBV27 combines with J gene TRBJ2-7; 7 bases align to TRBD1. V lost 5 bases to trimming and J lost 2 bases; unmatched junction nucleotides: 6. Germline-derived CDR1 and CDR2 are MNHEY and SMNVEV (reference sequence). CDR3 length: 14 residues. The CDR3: CASSITGATYEQYF. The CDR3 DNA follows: TGTGCCAGCAGTATCACAGGGGCAACCTACGAGCAGTACTTC.

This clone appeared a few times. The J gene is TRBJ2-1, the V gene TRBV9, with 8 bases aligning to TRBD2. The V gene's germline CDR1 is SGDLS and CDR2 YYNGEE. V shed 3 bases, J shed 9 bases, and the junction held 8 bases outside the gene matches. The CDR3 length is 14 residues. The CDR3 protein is CASSAPTGGGEQFF. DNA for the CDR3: TGTGCCAGCAGCGCGCCGACGGGAGGGGGTGAGCAGTTCTTC.

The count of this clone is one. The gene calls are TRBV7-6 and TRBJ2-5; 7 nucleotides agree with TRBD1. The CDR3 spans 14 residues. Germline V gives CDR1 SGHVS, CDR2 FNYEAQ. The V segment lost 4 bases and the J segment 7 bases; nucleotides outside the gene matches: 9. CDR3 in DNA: TGTGCCAGCAGCTCCGTGCCCAGGGACAGGACCCAGTACTTC. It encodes CASSSVPRDRTQYF.

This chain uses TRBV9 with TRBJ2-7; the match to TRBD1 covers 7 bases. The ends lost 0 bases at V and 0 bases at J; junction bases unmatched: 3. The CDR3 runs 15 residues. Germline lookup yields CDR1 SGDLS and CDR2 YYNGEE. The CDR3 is CASSVGDSISYEQYF. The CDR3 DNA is TGTGCCAGCAGCGTAGGGGACAGCATCTCCTACGAGCAGTACTTC. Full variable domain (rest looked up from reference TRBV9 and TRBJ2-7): DSGVTQTPKHLITATGQRVTLRCSPRSGDLSVYWYQQSLDQGLQFLIQYYNGEERAKGNILERFSAQQFPDLHSELNLSSLELGDSALYFCASSVGDSISYEQYFGPGTRLTVT.

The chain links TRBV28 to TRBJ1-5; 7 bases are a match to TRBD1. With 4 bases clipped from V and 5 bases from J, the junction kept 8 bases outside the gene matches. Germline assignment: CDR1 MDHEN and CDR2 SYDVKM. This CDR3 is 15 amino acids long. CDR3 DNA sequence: TGTGCCAGCAGTTCCCAGGACAGGCCGGATCAGCCCCAGCATTTT. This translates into CASSSQDRPDQPQHF. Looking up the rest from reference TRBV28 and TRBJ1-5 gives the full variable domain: DVKVTQSSRYLVKRTGEKVFLECVQDMDHENMFWYRQDPGLGLRLIYFSYDVKMKEKGDIPEGYSVSREKKERFSLILESASTNQTSMYLCASSSQDRPDQPQHFGDGTRLSIL.

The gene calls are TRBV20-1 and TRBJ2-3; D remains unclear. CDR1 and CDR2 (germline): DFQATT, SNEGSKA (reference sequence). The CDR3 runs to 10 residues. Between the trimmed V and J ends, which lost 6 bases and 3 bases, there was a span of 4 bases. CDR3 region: CSARTDTQYF. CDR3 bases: TGCAGTGCCAGAACAGATACGCAGTATTTT.

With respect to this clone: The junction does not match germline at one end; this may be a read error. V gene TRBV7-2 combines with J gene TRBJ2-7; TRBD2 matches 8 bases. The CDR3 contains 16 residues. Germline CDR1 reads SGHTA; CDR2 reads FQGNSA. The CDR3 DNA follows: TGCGCCAGCAGCCAGAGTAGCGGGGACCGCTCCTACGAGCAGTACTTC. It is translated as CASSQSSGDRSYEQYF.